The clone carrying this TCR beta chain was detected many times. Its antigen is not identified. The data were obtained in a study of T cell repertoires in cytomegalovirus infection. Study as a whole: The authors relied on CMV epitopes, both recently identified HLA-C-restricted and well-studied HLA-B-restricted. Based on public TCR beta signatures, there were indications of CMV infection and of a matching HLA type.

Study-level findings and limits: Predominance within the ex vivo response was attributable to HLA-C-restricted CMV-specific TCR beta clonotypes.

Each CDR3 protein is one row after TCRdb ran MiXCR on the reads. This sample has some 200,000 distinct CDR3 sequences, with 38% found just once. The V gene end was trimmed by 2 bases and the J gene end by 0 bases; junction bases not matched to a gene: 10. Per the germline V gene, CDR1 is SGHTA and CDR2 is FQGTGA. CDR3 length equals 19 residues. Specimen: CD8+ T cells from cultured PBMCs, collected from culture after CMV antigen stimulation. The TCR originated in a human donor in good health (CMV status not recorded). Some clones in this sample may be carry-over from other donors' samples. The rearrangement uses TRBV7-3 and TRBJ2-1, with 10 positions matching TRBD1. In nucleotides, the CDR3 is TGTGCCAGCAGCTTACAGGGACAGGGGTCATCGAGCTCCTACAATGAGCAGTTCTTC. This gives the protein CASSLQGQGSSSSYNEQFF.